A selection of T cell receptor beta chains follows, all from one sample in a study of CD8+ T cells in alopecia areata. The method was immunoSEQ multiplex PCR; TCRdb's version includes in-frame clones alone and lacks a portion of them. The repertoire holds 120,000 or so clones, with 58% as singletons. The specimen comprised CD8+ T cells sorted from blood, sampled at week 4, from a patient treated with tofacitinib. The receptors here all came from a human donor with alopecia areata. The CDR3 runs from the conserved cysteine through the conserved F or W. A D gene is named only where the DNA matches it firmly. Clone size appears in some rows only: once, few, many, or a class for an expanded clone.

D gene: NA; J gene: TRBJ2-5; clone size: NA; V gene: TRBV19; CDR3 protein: CASSPHGYQETQYF
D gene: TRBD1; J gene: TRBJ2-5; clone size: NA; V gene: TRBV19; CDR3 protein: CASSSTGVVVETQYF
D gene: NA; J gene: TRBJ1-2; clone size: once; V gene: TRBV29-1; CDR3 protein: CSVEDPLTENYGYTF
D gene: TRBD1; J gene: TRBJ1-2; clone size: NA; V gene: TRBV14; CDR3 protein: CASSQDLTGGKDGYTF
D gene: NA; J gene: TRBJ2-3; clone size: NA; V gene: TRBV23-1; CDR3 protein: CASSQSLGRAFLHSTDTQYF
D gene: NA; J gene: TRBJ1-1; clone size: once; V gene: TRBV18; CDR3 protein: CASSMGGEVAEAFF
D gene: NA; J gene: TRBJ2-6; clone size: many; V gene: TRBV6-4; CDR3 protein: CASSAEGSGANVLTF
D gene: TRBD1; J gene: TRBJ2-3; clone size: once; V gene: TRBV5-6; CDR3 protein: CASSLEGTGGGTDTQYF
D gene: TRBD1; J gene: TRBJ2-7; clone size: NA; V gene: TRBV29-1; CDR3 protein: CSAGTGESYEQYF
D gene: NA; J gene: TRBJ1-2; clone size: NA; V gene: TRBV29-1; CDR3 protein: CSVEDSRVYGYTF
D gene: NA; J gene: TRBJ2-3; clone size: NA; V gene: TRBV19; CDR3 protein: CASSTARTDTQYF
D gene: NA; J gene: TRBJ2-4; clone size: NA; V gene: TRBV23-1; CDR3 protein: CASSHRLNRDPKNIQYF
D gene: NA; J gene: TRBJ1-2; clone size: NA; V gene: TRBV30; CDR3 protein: CAWSDSNYGYTF
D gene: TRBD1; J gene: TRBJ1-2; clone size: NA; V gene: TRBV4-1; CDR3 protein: CASSQGDSSYGYTF
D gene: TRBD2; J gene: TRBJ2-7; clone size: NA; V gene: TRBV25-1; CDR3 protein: CASSDSGLAGPSEQYF
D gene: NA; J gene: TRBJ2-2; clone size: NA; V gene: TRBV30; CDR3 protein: CAWSLILGTGELFF
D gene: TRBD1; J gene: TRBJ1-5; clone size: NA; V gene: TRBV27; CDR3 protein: CASSSGQGVGQPQHF
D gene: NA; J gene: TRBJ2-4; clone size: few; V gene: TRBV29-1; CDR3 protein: CSVEGTEDIQYF
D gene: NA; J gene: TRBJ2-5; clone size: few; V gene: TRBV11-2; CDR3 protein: CASSSRETQYF
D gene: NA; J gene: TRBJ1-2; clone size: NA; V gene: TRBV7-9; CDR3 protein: CASSLAREDGYTF
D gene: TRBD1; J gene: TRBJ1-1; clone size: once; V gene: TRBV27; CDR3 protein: CASSPWDRGNTEAFF
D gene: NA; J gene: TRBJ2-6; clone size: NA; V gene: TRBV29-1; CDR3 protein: CSVSLDRSSGANVLTF
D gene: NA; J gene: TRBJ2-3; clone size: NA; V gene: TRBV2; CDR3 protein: CASSEAGRRTDTQYF
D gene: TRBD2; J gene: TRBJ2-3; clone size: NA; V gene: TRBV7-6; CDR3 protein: CASSLFSGGTDTQYF
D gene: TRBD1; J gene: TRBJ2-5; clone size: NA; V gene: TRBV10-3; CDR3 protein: CAISESGTGEYF
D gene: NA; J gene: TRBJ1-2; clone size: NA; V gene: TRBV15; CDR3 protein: CATSREDPYYGYTF
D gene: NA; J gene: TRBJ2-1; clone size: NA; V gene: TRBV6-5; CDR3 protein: CASSYSSSLNEQFF
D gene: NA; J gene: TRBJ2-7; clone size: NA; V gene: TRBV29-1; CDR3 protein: CSVVSGYEQYF
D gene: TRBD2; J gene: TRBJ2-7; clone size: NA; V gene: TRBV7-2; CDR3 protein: CASSLAGDYEQYF
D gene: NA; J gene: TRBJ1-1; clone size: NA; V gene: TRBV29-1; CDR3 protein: CSVGVPMSPEAFF
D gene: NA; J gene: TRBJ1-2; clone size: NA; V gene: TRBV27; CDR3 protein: CASSLSNRDPYGYTF
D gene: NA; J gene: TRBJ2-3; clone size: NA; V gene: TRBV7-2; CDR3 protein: CASSLSGSTDTQYF
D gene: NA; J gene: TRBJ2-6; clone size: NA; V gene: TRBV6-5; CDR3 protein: CASSPAGTGANVLTF
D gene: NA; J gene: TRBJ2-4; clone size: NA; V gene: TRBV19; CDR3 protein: CASSQDLGLTKNIQYF
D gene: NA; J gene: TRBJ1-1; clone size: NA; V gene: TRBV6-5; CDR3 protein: CASSPRLEGGVGAFF
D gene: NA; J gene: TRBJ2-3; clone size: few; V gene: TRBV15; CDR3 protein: CATSSGGTDTQYF
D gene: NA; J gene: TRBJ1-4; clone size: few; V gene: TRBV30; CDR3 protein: CAWKARGSNEKLFF
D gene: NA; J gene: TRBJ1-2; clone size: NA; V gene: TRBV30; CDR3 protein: CAFKVEVNYGYTF
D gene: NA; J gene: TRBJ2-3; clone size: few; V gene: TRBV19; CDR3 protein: CASSQATDTQYF
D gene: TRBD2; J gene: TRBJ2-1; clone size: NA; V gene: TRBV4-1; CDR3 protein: CASSLLAGGLNNEQFF
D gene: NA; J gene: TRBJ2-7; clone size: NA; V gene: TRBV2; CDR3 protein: CASSERDSSSYEQYF
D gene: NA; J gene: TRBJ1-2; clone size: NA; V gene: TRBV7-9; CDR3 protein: CASSLLNYGYTF
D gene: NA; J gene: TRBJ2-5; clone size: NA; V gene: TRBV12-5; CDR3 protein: CASGNQGRETQYF
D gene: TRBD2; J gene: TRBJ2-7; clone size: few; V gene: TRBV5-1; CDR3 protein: CASSYTGRDRYEQYF
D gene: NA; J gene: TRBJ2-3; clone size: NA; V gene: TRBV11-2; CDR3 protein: CASSPLTGPDTQYF
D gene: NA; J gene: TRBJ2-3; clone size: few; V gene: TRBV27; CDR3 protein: CASSLALGDTQYF
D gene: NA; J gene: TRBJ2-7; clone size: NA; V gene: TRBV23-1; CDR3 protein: CASSQGLGYEQYF
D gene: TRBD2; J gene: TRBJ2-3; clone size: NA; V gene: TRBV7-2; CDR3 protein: CASSFFLAGGPADTQYF
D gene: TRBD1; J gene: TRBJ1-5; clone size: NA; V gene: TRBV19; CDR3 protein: CASNRGLVGYQPQHF
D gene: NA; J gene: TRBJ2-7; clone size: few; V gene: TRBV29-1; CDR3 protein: CSVRDVSSYEQYF
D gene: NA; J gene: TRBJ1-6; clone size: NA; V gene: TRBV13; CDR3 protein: CASSTGNSPLHF